This entry lists 2 T cell receptor beta chains sequenced from one sample in a study of shared clonotypes between healthy human individuals. The table came from immunoSEQ multiplex PCR; TCRdb's copy has only in-frame clones and leaves some out. Altogether about 1.5 million clones are present, about 96% being singletons, with the ten largest covering approximately 1.1%. Source material: naive CD4+ T cells sorted from blood. Subset: CD45RA+ positively selected. Receptors were obtained from a man aged 30 to 39 in good health.

This chain joins TRBV27 and TRBJ2-7; 15 bases fit TRBD2. The CDR3 consists of 18 residues. In germline, CDR1 is MNHEY, CDR2 SMNVEV (reference sequence). Trimming took 1 base from V and 2 from J; bases not matched to a gene: 6. The CDR3 sequence: CASSLLGTSGRIPYEQYF. CDR3 DNA: TGTGCCAGCAGTTTATTAGGGACTAGCGGGAGGATACCCTACGAGCAGTACTTC.

The chain links TRBV5-5 to TRBJ1-4; D unclear. V lost 0 bases to trimming and J lost 7 bases, with 10 bases between them. The CDR3 covers 14 residues. Germline CDR1 is SGHKS and CDR2 is YYEKEE (reference sequence). CDR3 in amino acids: CASSLDRTLEKLFF. DNA for the CDR3: TGTGCCAGCAGCTTGGACAGAACTCTTGAAAAACTGTTTTTT.